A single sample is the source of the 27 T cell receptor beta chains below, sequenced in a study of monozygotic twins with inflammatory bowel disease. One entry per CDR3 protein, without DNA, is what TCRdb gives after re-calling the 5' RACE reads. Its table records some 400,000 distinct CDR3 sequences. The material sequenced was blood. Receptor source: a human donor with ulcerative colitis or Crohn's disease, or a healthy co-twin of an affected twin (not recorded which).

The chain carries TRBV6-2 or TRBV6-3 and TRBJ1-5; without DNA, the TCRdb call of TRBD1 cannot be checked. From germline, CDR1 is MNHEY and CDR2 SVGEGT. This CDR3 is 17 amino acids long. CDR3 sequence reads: CASSQLTGGVGNQPQHF.

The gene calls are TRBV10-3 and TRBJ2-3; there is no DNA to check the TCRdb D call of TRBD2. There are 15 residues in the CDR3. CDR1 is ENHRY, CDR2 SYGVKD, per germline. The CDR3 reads CAIRDLAGGTDTQYF.

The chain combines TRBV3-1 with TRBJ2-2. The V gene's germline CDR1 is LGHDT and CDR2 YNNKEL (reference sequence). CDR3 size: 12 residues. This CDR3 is CASSQLYGELFF.

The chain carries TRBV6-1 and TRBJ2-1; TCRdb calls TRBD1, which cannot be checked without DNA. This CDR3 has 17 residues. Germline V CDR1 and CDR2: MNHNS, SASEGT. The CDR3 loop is CASSEEGRTGLINEQFF.

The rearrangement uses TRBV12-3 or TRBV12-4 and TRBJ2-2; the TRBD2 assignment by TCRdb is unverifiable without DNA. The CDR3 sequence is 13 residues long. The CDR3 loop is CASSFGGLGELFF.

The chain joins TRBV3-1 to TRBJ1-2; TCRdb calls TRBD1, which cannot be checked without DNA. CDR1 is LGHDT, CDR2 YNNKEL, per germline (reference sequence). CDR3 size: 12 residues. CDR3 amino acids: CASTGQGYGYTF. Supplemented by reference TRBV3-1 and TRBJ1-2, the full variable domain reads DTAVSQTPKYLVTQMGNDKSIKCEQNLGHDTMYWYKQDSKKFLKIMFSYNNKELIINETVPNRFSPKSPDKAHLNLHINSLELGDSAVYFCASTGQGYGYTFGSGTRLTVV.

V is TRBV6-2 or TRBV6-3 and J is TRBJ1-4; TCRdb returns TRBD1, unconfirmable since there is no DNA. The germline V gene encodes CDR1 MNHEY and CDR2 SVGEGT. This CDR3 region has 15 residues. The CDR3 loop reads CAIADRSSTNEKLFF.

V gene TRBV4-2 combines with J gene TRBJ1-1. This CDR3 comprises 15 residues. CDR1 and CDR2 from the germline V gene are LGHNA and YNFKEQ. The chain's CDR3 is CASSQDLRLNTEAFF.

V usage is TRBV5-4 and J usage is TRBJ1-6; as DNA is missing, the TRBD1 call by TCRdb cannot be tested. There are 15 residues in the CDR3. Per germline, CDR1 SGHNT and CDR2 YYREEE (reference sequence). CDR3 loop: CASSLEAGGTSPLHF.

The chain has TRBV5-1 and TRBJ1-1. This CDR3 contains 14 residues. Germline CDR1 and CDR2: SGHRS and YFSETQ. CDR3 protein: CASSLDPGTTEAFF.

CDR3 sequence: CSASPPMTEAFF. This chain links TRBV20-1 with TRBJ1-1. The CDR3 is 12 residues long. Germline V gene data show CDR1 as DFQATT and CDR2 as SNEGSKA (reference sequence).

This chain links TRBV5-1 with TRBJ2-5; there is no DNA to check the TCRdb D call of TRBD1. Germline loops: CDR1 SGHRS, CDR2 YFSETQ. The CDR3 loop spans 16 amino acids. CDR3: CASSLGGGWGQETQYF.

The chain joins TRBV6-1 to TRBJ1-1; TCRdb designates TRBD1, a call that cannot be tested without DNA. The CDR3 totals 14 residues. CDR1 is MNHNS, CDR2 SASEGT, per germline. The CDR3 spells CASIELQGNTEAFF.

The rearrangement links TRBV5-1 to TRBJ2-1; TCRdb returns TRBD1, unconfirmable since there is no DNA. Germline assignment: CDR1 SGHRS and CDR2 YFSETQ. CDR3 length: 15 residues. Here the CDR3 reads CASSFAGPGTNEQFF.

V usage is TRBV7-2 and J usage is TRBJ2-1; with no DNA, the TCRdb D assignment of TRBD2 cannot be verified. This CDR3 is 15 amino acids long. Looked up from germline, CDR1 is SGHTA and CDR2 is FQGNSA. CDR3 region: CASSLNLAGGDEQFF.

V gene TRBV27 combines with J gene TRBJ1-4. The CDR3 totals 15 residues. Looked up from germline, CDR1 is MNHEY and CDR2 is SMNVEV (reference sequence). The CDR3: CASRDSGGPNEKLFF.

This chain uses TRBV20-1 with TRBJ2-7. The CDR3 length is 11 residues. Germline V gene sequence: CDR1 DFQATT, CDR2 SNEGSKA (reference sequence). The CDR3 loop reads CSVSSSYEQYF.

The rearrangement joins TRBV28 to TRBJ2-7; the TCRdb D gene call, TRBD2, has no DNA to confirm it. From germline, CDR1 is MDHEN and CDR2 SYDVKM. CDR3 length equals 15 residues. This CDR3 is CASSLAGLNSYERYF. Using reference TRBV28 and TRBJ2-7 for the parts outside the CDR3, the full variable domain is DVKVTQSSRYLVKRTGEKVFLECVQDMDHENMFWYRQDPGLGLRLIYFSYDVKMKEKGDIPEGYSVSREKKERFSLILESASTNQTSMYLCASSLAGLNSYERYFGPGTRLTVT.

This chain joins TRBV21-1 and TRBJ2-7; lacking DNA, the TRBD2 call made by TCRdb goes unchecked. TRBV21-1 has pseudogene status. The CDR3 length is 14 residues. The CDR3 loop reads CASSKFERNYEQYF.

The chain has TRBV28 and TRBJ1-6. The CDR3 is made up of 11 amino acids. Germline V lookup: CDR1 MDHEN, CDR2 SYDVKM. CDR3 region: CASSALSPLHF.

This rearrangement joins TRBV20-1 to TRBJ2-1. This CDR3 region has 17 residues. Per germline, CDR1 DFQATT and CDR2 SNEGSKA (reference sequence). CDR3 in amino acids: CSARDNNVAGSYNEQFF.

CDR3 protein: CASSIYRGGNQPQHF. V and J are TRBV7-2 and TRBJ1-5; absent DNA, TCRdb's TRBD1 call cannot be checked. This CDR3 region has 15 residues. From germline, CDR1 is SGHTA and CDR2 FQGNSA.

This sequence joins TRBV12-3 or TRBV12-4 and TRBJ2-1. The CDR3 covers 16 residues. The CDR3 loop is CASSLARRTSYNEQFF.

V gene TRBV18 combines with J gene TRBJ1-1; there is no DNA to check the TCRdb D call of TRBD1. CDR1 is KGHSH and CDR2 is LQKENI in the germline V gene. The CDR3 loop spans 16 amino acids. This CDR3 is CASSPITGQGVSEAFF.

The CDR3: CASSLESPAYEQYF. The chain is built from TRBV5-1 and TRBJ2-7. CDR3 size: 14 residues. Germline values: CDR1 SGHRS, CDR2 YFSETQ.

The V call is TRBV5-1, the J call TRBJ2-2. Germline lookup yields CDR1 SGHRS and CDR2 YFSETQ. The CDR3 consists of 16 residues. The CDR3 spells CASSLPRSSNTGELFF. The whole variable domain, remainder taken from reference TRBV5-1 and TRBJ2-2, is KAGVTQTPRYLIKTRGQQVTLSCSPISGHRSVSWYQQTPGQGLQFLFEYFSETQRNKGNFPGRFSGRQFSNSRSEMNVSTLELGDSALYLCASSLPRSSNTGELFFGEGSRLTVL.

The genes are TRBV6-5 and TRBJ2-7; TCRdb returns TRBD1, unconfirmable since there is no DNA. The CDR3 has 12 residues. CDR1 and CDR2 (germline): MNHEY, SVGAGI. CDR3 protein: CASTGTAYEQYF.